This note documents a single T cell receptor (beta chain) sequence. The data were obtained in a study of blood T cell repertoires in COVID-19. Background on the study: T cells, B-cell-depleted T cells, or PBMCs provided the cDNA or gDNA that served as material.

Assay: immunoSEQ multiplex PCR; the TCRdb copy retains only in-frame clones and omits some. The profile shows about 40,000 clones, 80% to 90% of them singletons. Germline lookup yields CDR1 SEHNR and CDR2 FQNEAQ (reference sequence). The CDR3 covers 16 residues. Between the trimmed V and J ends, which lost 5 bases and 1 base, there was a span of 17 bases. This TCR came from a woman in her 70s with acute or convalescent COVID-19. V and J are TRBV7-9 and TRBJ1-2; D is perhaps TRBD1 (5 bases). Sequencing was carried out using peripheral blood. The CDR3 here is CASSPGWGTVNYGYTF. The CDR3 bases are TGTGCCAGCAGCCCAGGGTGGGGTACGGTTAACTATGGCTACACCTTC.